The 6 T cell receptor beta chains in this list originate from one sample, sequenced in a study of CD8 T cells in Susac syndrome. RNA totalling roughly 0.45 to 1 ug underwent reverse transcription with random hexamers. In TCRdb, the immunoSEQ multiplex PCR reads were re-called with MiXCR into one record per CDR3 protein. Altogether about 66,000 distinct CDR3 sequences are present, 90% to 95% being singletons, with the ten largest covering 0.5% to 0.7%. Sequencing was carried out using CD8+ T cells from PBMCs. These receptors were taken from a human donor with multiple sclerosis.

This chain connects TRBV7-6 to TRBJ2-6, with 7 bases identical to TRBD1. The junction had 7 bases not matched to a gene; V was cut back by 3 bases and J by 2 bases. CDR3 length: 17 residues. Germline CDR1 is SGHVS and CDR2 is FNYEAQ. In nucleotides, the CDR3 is TGTGCCAGCAGCTTCCTGATGCAGGGGGCTGGGGCCAACGTCCTGACTTTC. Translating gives CASSFLMQGAGANVLTF.

The CDR3 DNA follows: TGTGCCAGCGCATCACTAGCGGGAGTTGGCGACGAGCAGTACTTC. It yields the protein CASASLAGVGDEQYF. V is TRBV25-1 and J is TRBJ2-7; 11 bases agree with TRBD2. The CDR3 has 15 residues. Germline V gives CDR1 MGHDK, CDR2 SYGVNS. J was trimmed by 5 bases and V by 8 bases; bases with no gene match: 11.

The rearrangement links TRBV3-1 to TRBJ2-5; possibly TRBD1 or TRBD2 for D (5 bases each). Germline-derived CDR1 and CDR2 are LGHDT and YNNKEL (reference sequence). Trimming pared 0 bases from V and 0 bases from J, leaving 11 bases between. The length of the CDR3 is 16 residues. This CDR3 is CASSQDVWGYQETQYF. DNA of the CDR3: TGTGCCAGCAGCCAAGATGTATGGGGGTACCAAGAGACCCAGTACTTC.

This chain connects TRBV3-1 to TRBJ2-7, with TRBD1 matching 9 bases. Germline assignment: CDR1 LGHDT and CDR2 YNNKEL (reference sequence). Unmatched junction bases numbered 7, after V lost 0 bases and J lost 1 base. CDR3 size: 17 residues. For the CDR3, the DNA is TGTGCCAGCAGCCAAGATATAGGGGACAGGGTTTCCTACGAGCAGTACTTC. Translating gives CASSQDIGDRVSYEQYF.

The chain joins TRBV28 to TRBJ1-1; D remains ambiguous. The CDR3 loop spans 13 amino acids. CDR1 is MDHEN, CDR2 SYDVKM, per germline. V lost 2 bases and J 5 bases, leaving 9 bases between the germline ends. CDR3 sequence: CASSLVSGTEAFF. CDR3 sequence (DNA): TGTGCCAGCAGTTTAGTATCCGGAACTGAAGCTTTCTTT.

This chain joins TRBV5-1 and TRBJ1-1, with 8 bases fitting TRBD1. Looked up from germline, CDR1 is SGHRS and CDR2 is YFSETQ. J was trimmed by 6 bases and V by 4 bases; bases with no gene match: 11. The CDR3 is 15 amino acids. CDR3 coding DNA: TGCGCCAGCAGCCCTAACGGACAGGGCTGGGCTGAAGCTTTCTTT. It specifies CASSPNGQGWAEAFF.